This TCR beta chain was retrieved from a study of T cells in Graves' hyperthyroidism and ophthalmopathy. The PBMCs studied were ones that came from roughly 9.4 ml fresh peripheral blood. Amplification yielded TCR beta CDR3 regions, with RNA transcripts as the source. Researchers ran a first-round RT-PCR on the TCR CDR3 using the HTBI primer set. TCRdb ran MiXCR on the multiplex PCR reads and lists one entry per CDR3 protein. The table lists around 350,000 distinct CDR3 sequences, under 20% of them singletons. This clonotype was picked up many times. CDR1 DFQATT and CDR2 SNEGSKA come from the germline V gene (reference sequence). This CDR3 comprises 16 residues. V gave up 0 bases and J gave up 4 bases; unmatched junction bases: 8.

The rearrangement uses TRBV20-1 and TRBJ2-1, with 8 bases that match TRBD2. The receptor's source is a woman aged 18-35 years with Graves' hyperthyroidism. What was sequenced was blood. The CDR3 DNA reads as TGCAGTGCTAGAGAACCCAAGCGGGGGACATACAATGAGCAGTTCTTC. Protein product: CSAREPKRGTYNEQFF.